The subject of this entry is one TCR beta chain. As yet, its antigen is unknown. The entry originates in a study of cytomegalovirus exposure and HLA in healthy donors. The study's findings and limits: Later analysis demonstrated an association between a missense DCLRE1C variant and TCR beta V- and J-gene trimming.

13 Jbeta primers and 60 Vbeta primers were used for the PCR. Profiling relied on immunoSEQ multiplex PCR, and the TCRdb table lists in-frame clones only, not all of them. The repertoire holds some 150,000 clones, with 87% as singletons. V was cut by 0 bases and J by 14 bases, with 13 bases left in between. Germline lookup yields CDR1 SGHDN and CDR2 FVKESK. The CDR3 has 13 residues. The J gene is TRBJ1-4, the V gene TRBV14, with D uncertain. The receptor was derived from a woman in her 30s in good health and CMV-seronegative. Sequencing was performed on PBMCs. The CDR3 loop is CASSQESVRSLFF. The DNA for the CDR3 is TGTGCCAGCAGCCAAGAATCGGTTAGAAGCCTGTTTTTT.